The rows below give T cell receptor beta chains drawn from one sample of a study of molecular identifiers for immune sequencing clone quantification. A single record per CDR3 protein comes from TCRdb applying MiXCR to the PCR reads. The data show some 100,000 distinct CDR3 sequences, with approximately 40% seen just once and around 4.2% held by the top ten. What was sequenced was naive CD8+ T cells from blood, with Jurkat cell RNA spiked in. Receptors were obtained from a human donor in good health. Some libraries in this study had Jurkat cell RNA spiked in. Each CDR3 is given with its conserved first and last residue. Each record gives: J gene, clone size, V gene, CDR3 protein. Clone size, where shown, is once, few, many, or a class for clones that have expanded.

>TRBJ2-7|.|TRBV5-3
CASSLTHTYEQYF
>TRBJ2-7|.|TRBV5-6
CASSLYGGTYERYF
>TRBJ2-3|many|TRBV6-2/TRBV6-3
CASVDSGTDTQYF
>TRBJ1-6|.|TRBV5-6
CASSLGQGHSPLPF
>TRBJ2-1|.|TRBV11-2
CASSPGTGDYNEQFF
>TRBJ2-7|many|TRBV27
CASSWGTGLFEQYF
>TRBJ2-1|few|TRBV4-3
CASSQGRGSYNEQFF
>TRBJ2-5|.|TRBV12-3/TRBV12-4
CASSLPREPQETQYF
>TRBJ2-7|few|TRBV4-3
CASSQDIRGEQYF
>TRBJ1-2|.|TRBV7-9
CASSFPGQGNYGYTF
>TRBJ2-3|few|TRBV28
CASSPDRDDTDTQYF
>TRBJ1-5|few|TRBV3-1
CASSQVGGYQPQHF
>TRBJ2-3|many|TRBV11-2
CASSWAPGGTDTQYF
>TRBJ2-7|.|TRBV10-3
CAIRTSGAVYAQYF
>TRBJ2-2|few|TRBV20-1
CSARGLAGANTGELFF
>TRBJ2-7|many|TRBV4-3
CASSHRYSYEQYF
>TRBJ2-2|once|TRBV7-9
CASSTRGLDTGELFF
>TRBJ2-2|many|TRBV7-2
CASSPTYTGELFF
>TRBJ2-3|.|TRBV27
CASSNAIHTQYF
>TRBJ2-7|many|TRBV4-1
CASSQGSEQYF
>TRBJ2-1|.|TRBV19
CASQTSGRTNEQFF
>TRBJ2-7|.|TRBV5-4
CASSLSGLDEQYF
>TRBJ2-1|.|TRBV14
CASSRDRVSRDQFF
>TRBJ2-3|.|TRBV12-3/TRBV12-4
CASSPSGLSTDTQNF
>TRBJ2-3|many|TRBV4-2
CASSQVGEADTQYF
>TRBJ2-6|.|TRBV19
CASSPRQGAYSGANVLTF
>TRBJ2-3|.|TRBV25-1
CASWSGEGTDTQYF
>TRBJ2-7|many|TRBV4-3
CASSRGGPYEQYF
>TRBJ2-6|.|TRBV11-2
CASSFVRGTRDSGANVLTF
>TRBJ2-7|many|TRBV28
CASSLRDRYYEQYF
>TRBJ2-7|.|TRBV19
CASSIDQRASYEQYF
>TRBJ1-2|.|TRBV10-2
CASSESHRNYGYTF
>TRBJ2-2|few|TRBV7-8
CASSLYLAPTGELFF
>TRBJ1-1|.|TRBV18
CASFLGTVNTEAFF
>TRBJ2-1|few|TRBV2
CASSERLAAYNEQFF
>TRBJ1-1|few|TRBV6-5
CASSYGTGVNTEAFF
>TRBJ2-7|.|TRBV23-1
CASRRTGNYEQYF
>TRBJ1-1|.|TRBV18
CASSPGVATEAFF
>TRBJ1-2|.|TRBV12-3/TRBV12-4
CASSLLGPNGYTF
>TRBJ2-2|once|TRBV12-3/TRBV12-4
CASSLGETGIKSGELFF
>TRBJ2-1|.|TRBV25-1
CASSDQGYNEQFF
>TRBJ1-1|.|TRBV7-2
CASSQGGPEAFF
>TRBJ1-6|few|TRBV28
CASSSPLHF
>TRBJ1-5|once|TRBV27
CASSFMCQPQHF
>TRBJ1-5|many|TRBV4-1
CASSQESGYQPQHF
>TRBJ1-3|many|TRBV7-8
CASSDDRDRVFSSGNTIYF
>TRBJ2-7|.|TRBV4-3
CAGSQDRGTGSYEQYF
>TRBJ1-6|many|TRBV7-9
CASSQPEAPTDFTGSYNSPLHF